A selection of T cell receptor beta chains follows, all from one sample in a study of identical twins. TCRdb redid the calling of the 5' RACE reads with MiXCR, one entry per CDR3 protein. The sample shows roughly 500,000 distinct CDR3 sequences, about 20% of them seen only once. This sample also appeared in a second study, on T cells expressing NK-cell markers.

What was sequenced was CD4+ T cells sorted from blood. The receptor source for this set is a woman under 30 in good health. The CDR3 runs from the conserved cysteine through the conserved F or W. A D gene is named only where the DNA matches it firmly. Size is omitted from some rows. Given values are once, few, many or a class for expanded clones.

v_call: TRBV5-1
clone_size: NA
cdr3_length: 15
d_call: NA
j_call: TRBJ1-1
cdr3_nt: TGCGCCAGCAGCTTGGTCCTGGGAGGTATCACTGAAGCTTTCTTT
cdr3_aa: CASSLVLGGITEAFF

v_call: TRBV9
clone_size: NA
cdr3_length: 14
d_call: NA
j_call: TRBJ2-7
cdr3_nt: TGTGCCAGCAGCGCCCGGGGTCCCAACTACGAGCAGTACTTC
cdr3_aa: CASSARGPNYEQYF

v_call: TRBV7-6
clone_size: NA
cdr3_length: 15
d_call: TRBD2
j_call: TRBJ2-3
cdr3_nt: TGTGCCAGCAGCTCCCGGGTCGCGGGGGCAGATACGCAGTATTTT
cdr3_aa: CASSSRVAGADTQYF

v_call: TRBV20-1
clone_size: few
cdr3_length: 14
d_call: NA
j_call: TRBJ2-3
cdr3_nt: TGCAGTGCTAGAGGCCTGGGCATTGGGGATACGCAGTATTTT
cdr3_aa: CSARGLGIGDTQYF

v_call: TRBV6-1
clone_size: NA
cdr3_length: 14
d_call: NA
j_call: TRBJ1-5
cdr3_nt: TGTGCCAGCCGGAGGATGGCAGGAGATCAGCCCCAGCATTTT
cdr3_aa: CASRRMAGDQPQHF

v_call: TRBV7-3
clone_size: many
cdr3_length: 16
d_call: NA
j_call: TRBJ2-1
cdr3_nt: TGTGCCAGCAGTCTACTCGGGGGCACCTCCTACAATGAGCAGTTCTTC
cdr3_aa: CASSLLGGTSYNEQFF

v_call: TRBV12-3/TRBV12-4
clone_size: NA
cdr3_length: 14
d_call: TRBD2
j_call: TRBJ2-1
cdr3_nt: TGTGCCAGCAGCCGGACTAGCGGGGGGGCCGGTCAGTTCTTC
cdr3_aa: CASSRTSGGAGQFF

v_call: TRBV5-1
clone_size: NA
cdr3_length: 14
d_call: TRBD1
j_call: TRBJ1-1
cdr3_nt: TGCGCCAGCGGCAGGGACAGGCCGAACACTGAAGCTTTCTTT
cdr3_aa: CASGRDRPNTEAFF

v_call: TRBV15
clone_size: few
cdr3_length: 16
d_call: NA
j_call: TRBJ2-1
cdr3_nt: TGTGCCACCAGCAGAGCGGGGCCGTTGCCATACAATGAGCAGTTCTTC
cdr3_aa: CATSRAGPLPYNEQFF

v_call: TRBV7-9
clone_size: NA
cdr3_length: 15
d_call: NA
j_call: TRBJ2-2
cdr3_nt: TGTGCCAGCAGCTTAACGGGGAATCCAACCGGGGAGCTGTTTTTT
cdr3_aa: CASSLTGNPTGELFF

v_call: TRBV20-1
clone_size: NA
cdr3_length: 13
d_call: TRBD2
j_call: TRBJ2-3
cdr3_nt: TGCAGTGCTCGCGGGGGGGCCGGGGATACGCAGTATTTT
cdr3_aa: CSARGGAGDTQYF

v_call: TRBV10-3
clone_size: NA
cdr3_length: 16
d_call: TRBD1
j_call: TRBJ1-4
cdr3_nt: TGTGCCATCAGTGAAGGCGGGACAGGGGGTCCTGTAAAACTGTTTTTT
cdr3_aa: CAISEGGTGGPVKLFF

v_call: TRBV20-1
clone_size: few
cdr3_length: 14
d_call: TRBD1
j_call: TRBJ1-3
cdr3_nt: TGCAGTGCTCCTTTGCAGGGGGCTGGAAACACCATATATTTT
cdr3_aa: CSAPLQGAGNTIYF

v_call: TRBV3-1
clone_size: NA
cdr3_length: 11
d_call: TRBD2
j_call: TRBJ2-1
cdr3_nt: TGTGCCAGCAGCCAAGGGACTAGCAAGTTCTTC
cdr3_aa: CASSQGTSKFF

v_call: TRBV20-1
clone_size: NA
cdr3_length: 16
d_call: NA
j_call: TRBJ2-2
cdr3_nt: TGCAGTGCCGAAGAGGTGCGGAGACGGAACACCGGGGAGCTGTTTTTT
cdr3_aa: CSAEEVRRRNTGELFF

v_call: TRBV4-2
clone_size: few
cdr3_length: 11
d_call: NA
j_call: TRBJ2-4
cdr3_nt: TGTGCCAGCAGCCAAGGGGGACCGGAGTACTTC
cdr3_aa: CASSQGGPEYF

v_call: TRBV12-3/TRBV12-4
clone_size: NA
cdr3_length: 13
d_call: NA
j_call: TRBJ1-2
cdr3_nt: TGTGCCAGCAGTCCCCTGGAAGGGCTTGGCTACACCTTC
cdr3_aa: CASSPLEGLGYTF

v_call: TRBV7-6
clone_size: NA
cdr3_length: 15
d_call: NA
j_call: TRBJ2-6
cdr3_nt: TGTGCCAGCAGCCAAGCTCACTCTGGGGCCAACGTCCTGACTTTC
cdr3_aa: CASSQAHSGANVLTF

v_call: TRBV12-3/TRBV12-4
clone_size: NA
cdr3_length: 16
d_call: TRBD2
j_call: TRBJ2-3
cdr3_nt: TGTGCCAGCAGTTTAGGGCTAGCGGTTTTTGCAGATACGCAGTATTTT
cdr3_aa: CASSLGLAVFADTQYF

v_call: TRBV7-3
clone_size: NA
cdr3_length: 15
d_call: NA
j_call: TRBJ2-3
cdr3_nt: TGTGCCAGCAGCTTAGGACAGATTAGCACAGATACGCAGTATTTT
cdr3_aa: CASSLGQISTDTQYF

v_call: TRBV12-3/TRBV12-4
clone_size: many
cdr3_length: 11
d_call: NA
j_call: TRBJ1-5
cdr3_nt: TGTGCCAGCAGCGTAAATCAGCCCCAGCATTTT
cdr3_aa: CASSVNQPQHF

v_call: TRBV14
clone_size: few
cdr3_length: 14
d_call: NA
j_call: TRBJ2-6
cdr3_nt: TGTGCCAGCAGCCAACAGGCTGGGGCCAACGTCCTGACTTTC
cdr3_aa: CASSQQAGANVLTF

v_call: TRBV3-1
clone_size: few
cdr3_length: 12
d_call: NA
j_call: TRBJ2-7
cdr3_nt: TGTGCCAGCAGCCGGAATACCTACGAGCAGTACTTC
cdr3_aa: CASSRNTYEQYF

v_call: TRBV20-1
clone_size: NA
cdr3_length: 13
d_call: NA
j_call: TRBJ2-2
cdr3_nt: TGCAGTGCTAGAGCCACTGGGGCCGGGGAGCTGTTTTTT
cdr3_aa: CSARATGAGELFF

v_call: TRBV4-1
clone_size: few
cdr3_length: 15
d_call: NA
j_call: TRBJ2-3
cdr3_nt: TGCGCCAGCAGCCAAGATTGGCACACCACAGATACGCAGTATTTT
cdr3_aa: CASSQDWHTTDTQYF

v_call: TRBV20-1
clone_size: NA
cdr3_length: 15
d_call: NA
j_call: TRBJ2-1
cdr3_nt: TGCAGTGCTAGAGATGTCGGAGTGGCCTCGGATGAGCAGTTCTTC
cdr3_aa: CSARDVGVASDEQFF

v_call: TRBV11-2
clone_size: NA
cdr3_length: 14
d_call: NA
j_call: TRBJ2-3
cdr3_nt: TGTGCCAGCAGCCTCGGGACAATACAGGATACGCAGTATTTT
cdr3_aa: CASSLGTIQDTQYF

v_call: TRBV18
clone_size: NA
cdr3_length: 14
d_call: NA
j_call: TRBJ2-7
cdr3_nt: TGTGCCAGCTCACCAATCGGGACCCTAAGGGAGCAGTACTTC
cdr3_aa: CASSPIGTLREQYF

v_call: TRBV27
clone_size: NA
cdr3_length: 13
d_call: NA
j_call: TRBJ2-7
cdr3_nt: TGTGCCAGCAGTTTATCGATTGGTAAGGGGCAGTACTTC
cdr3_aa: CASSLSIGKGQYF

v_call: TRBV29-1
clone_size: NA
cdr3_length: 15
d_call: NA
j_call: TRBJ1-1
cdr3_nt: TGCAGCGTTCGTGCCGGGACCCCCCTAGGGACTGAAGCTTTCTTT
cdr3_aa: CSVRAGTPLGTEAFF

v_call: TRBV7-2
clone_size: many
cdr3_length: 13
d_call: NA
j_call: TRBJ1-2
cdr3_nt: TGTGCCAGCAGCTTAGATGGGCTATATGGCTACACCTTC
cdr3_aa: CASSLDGLYGYTF

v_call: TRBV12-3/TRBV12-4
clone_size: many
cdr3_length: 12
d_call: NA
j_call: TRBJ2-2
cdr3_nt: TGTGCCAGCAGCCAGGGGACCGGGGAGCTGTTTTTT
cdr3_aa: CASSQGTGELFF

v_call: TRBV6-2/TRBV6-3
clone_size: few
cdr3_length: 11
d_call: NA
j_call: TRBJ2-1
cdr3_nt: TGTGCCAGCACCTTTTTCAATGAGCAGTTCTTC
cdr3_aa: CASTFFNEQFF

v_call: TRBV11-2
clone_size: NA
cdr3_length: 12
d_call: NA
j_call: TRBJ2-1
cdr3_nt: TGTGCCAGCAGCAGAGTGGGCTATGAGCAGTTCTTC
cdr3_aa: CASSRVGYEQFF

v_call: TRBV20-1
clone_size: many
cdr3_length: 15
d_call: NA
j_call: TRBJ1-2
cdr3_nt: TGCAGTGCTAGAGATCAAGGTTCAAGCTTCTATGGCTACACCTTC
cdr3_aa: CSARDQGSSFYGYTF

v_call: TRBV25-1
clone_size: NA
cdr3_length: 16
d_call: NA
j_call: TRBJ2-1
cdr3_nt: TGTGCCAGCAGTGATTGGCGGGACCCCTCGGGTAATGAGCAGTTCTTC
cdr3_aa: CASSDWRDPSGNEQFF

v_call: TRBV29-1
clone_size: few
cdr3_length: 15
d_call: NA
j_call: TRBJ2-6
cdr3_nt: TGCAGCGTGCGGGACCGGAGCTCTGGGGCCAACGTCCTGACTTTC
cdr3_aa: CSVRDRSSGANVLTF

v_call: TRBV2
clone_size: few
cdr3_length: 15
d_call: NA
j_call: TRBJ2-1
cdr3_nt: TGTGCCAGCAGGGACCCGAGGAGCTCCTACAATGAGCAGTTCTTC
cdr3_aa: CASRDPRSSYNEQFF

v_call: TRBV14
clone_size: NA
cdr3_length: 15
d_call: TRBD2
j_call: TRBJ2-1
cdr3_nt: TGTGCCAGCAGCCAATGGGGCGGGAGCTACAATGAGCAGTTCTTC
cdr3_aa: CASSQWGGSYNEQFF

v_call: TRBV20-1
clone_size: few
cdr3_length: 14
d_call: NA
j_call: TRBJ1-2
cdr3_nt: TGCAGTGCTAGAGAGCACGGGACGGTCTTTGGCTACACCTTC
cdr3_aa: CSAREHGTVFGYTF

v_call: TRBV9
clone_size: few
cdr3_length: 13
d_call: NA
j_call: TRBJ2-1
cdr3_nt: TGTGCCAGCAGCGTAGCTCCCCAGCTAGAGCAGTTCTTC
cdr3_aa: CASSVAPQLEQFF

v_call: TRBV20-1
clone_size: many
cdr3_length: 15
d_call: NA
j_call: TRBJ1-5
cdr3_nt: TGCAGTGCTAGAAAAACCGGGACCAGCAATCAGCCCCAGCATTTT
cdr3_aa: CSARKTGTSNQPQHF

v_call: TRBV29-1
clone_size: many
cdr3_length: 14
d_call: TRBD2
j_call: TRBJ2-7
cdr3_nt: TGCAGCGTTAAAGGACTAGCGGGCTCCTACGAGCAGTACTTC
cdr3_aa: CSVKGLAGSYEQYF

v_call: TRBV5-5
clone_size: few
cdr3_length: 12
d_call: NA
j_call: TRBJ2-5
cdr3_nt: TGTGCCAGCAGCGAAAAACTAGCGACCCAGTACTTC
cdr3_aa: CASSEKLATQYF

v_call: TRBV7-2
clone_size: few
cdr3_length: 13
d_call: NA
j_call: TRBJ2-7
cdr3_nt: TGTGCCAGCAGCCCGCACCGGGACTACGAGCAGTACTTC
cdr3_aa: CASSPHRDYEQYF

v_call: TRBV6-1
clone_size: NA
cdr3_length: 14
d_call: TRBD2
j_call: TRBJ2-3
cdr3_nt: TGTGCCAGCAGTCCGCGGGGGGCGGTAGATACGCAGTATTTT
cdr3_aa: CASSPRGAVDTQYF

v_call: TRBV5-1
clone_size: NA
cdr3_length: 14
d_call: NA
j_call: TRBJ2-3
cdr3_nt: TGCGCCAGCAGCTGGGCTGGGAGCGCAGATACGCAGTATTTT
cdr3_aa: CASSWAGSADTQYF

v_call: TRBV5-5
clone_size: NA
cdr3_length: 15
d_call: TRBD1
j_call: TRBJ2-7
cdr3_nt: TGTGCCAGCAGCTCTACTCGGGACAGTTTCTACGAGCAGTACTTC
cdr3_aa: CASSSTRDSFYEQYF

v_call: TRBV6-5
clone_size: few
cdr3_length: 15
d_call: TRBD2
j_call: TRBJ2-7
cdr3_nt: TGTGCCAGCAGTTTCTCGACTAGCGGAACCTACGAGCAGTACTTC
cdr3_aa: CASSFSTSGTYEQYF

v_call: TRBV12-3/TRBV12-4
clone_size: many
cdr3_length: 12
d_call: NA
j_call: TRBJ2-4
cdr3_nt: TGTGCCAGCAGATCTGGACAGAACATTCAGTACTTC
cdr3_aa: CASRSGQNIQYF

v_call: TRBV12-3/TRBV12-4
clone_size: NA
cdr3_length: 14
d_call: NA
j_call: TRBJ2-1
cdr3_nt: TGTGCCAGCAGAACTATGACAGGCAACGATGAGCAGTTCTTC
cdr3_aa: CASRTMTGNDEQFF

v_call: TRBV21-1
clone_size: few
cdr3_length: 17
d_call: NA
j_call: TRBJ2-1
cdr3_nt: TGTGCCAGCAGCCTACAGACTAGCCGGGACAGGCACAATGAGCAGTTCTTC
cdr3_aa: CASSLQTSRDRHNEQFF

v_call: TRBV7-2
clone_size: NA
cdr3_length: 15
d_call: TRBD1
j_call: TRBJ2-7
cdr3_nt: TGTGCCAGCAGCCCTCGGACAGGGGGGGTCCACGAGCAGTACTTC
cdr3_aa: CASSPRTGGVHEQYF

v_call: TRBV10-3
clone_size: few
cdr3_length: 14
d_call: NA
j_call: TRBJ2-1
cdr3_nt: TGTGCCATCAAAGTGAGCGGTGCCTACAATGAGCAGTTCTTC
cdr3_aa: CAIKVSGAYNEQFF